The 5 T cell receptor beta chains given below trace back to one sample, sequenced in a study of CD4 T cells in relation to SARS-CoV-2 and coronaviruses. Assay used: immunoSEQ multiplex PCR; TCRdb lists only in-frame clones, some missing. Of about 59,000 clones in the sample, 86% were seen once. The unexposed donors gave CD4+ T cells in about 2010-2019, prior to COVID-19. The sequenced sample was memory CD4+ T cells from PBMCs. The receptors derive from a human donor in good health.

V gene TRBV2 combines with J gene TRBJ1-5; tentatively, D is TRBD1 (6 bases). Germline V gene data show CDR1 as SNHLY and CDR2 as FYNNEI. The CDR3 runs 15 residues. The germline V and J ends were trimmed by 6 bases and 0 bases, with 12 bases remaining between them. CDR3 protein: CASSKTGNSNQPQHF. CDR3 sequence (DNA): TGTGCCAGCAGCAAAACAGGGAATAGCAATCAGCCCCAGCATTTT.

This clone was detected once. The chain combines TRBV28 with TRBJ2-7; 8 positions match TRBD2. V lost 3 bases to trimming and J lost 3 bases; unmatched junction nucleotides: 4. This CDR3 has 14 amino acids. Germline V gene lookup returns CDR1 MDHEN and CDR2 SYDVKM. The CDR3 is CASSFSLAVYEQYF. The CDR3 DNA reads TGTGCCAGCAGTTTTTCACTAGCGGTCTACGAGCAGTACTTC.

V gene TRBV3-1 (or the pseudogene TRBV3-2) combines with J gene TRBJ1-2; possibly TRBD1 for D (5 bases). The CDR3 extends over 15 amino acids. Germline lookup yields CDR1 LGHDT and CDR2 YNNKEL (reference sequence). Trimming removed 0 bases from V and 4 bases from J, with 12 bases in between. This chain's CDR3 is CASSQDPGRSYGYTF. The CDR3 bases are TGTGCCAGCAGCCAAGATCCGGGACGGAGCTATGGCTACACCTTC.

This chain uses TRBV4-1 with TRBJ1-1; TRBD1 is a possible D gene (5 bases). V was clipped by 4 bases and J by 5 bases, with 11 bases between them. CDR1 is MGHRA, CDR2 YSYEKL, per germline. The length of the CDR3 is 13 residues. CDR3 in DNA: TGCGCCAGCAGCCGGGGCCCCTCGACTGAAGCTTTCTTT. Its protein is CASSRGPSTEAFF.

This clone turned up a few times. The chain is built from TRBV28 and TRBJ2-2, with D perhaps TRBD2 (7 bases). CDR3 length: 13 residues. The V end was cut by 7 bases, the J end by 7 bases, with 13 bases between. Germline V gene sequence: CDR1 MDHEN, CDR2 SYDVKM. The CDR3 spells CASTAGAGGELFF. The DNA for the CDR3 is TGTGCCAGCACGGCGGGGGCGGGCGGGGAGCTGTTTTTT.